One T cell receptor beta chain is described in this entry. This record comes from a study of blood T cells in healthy people across ages. The use of a sample-barcoded 5' primer and a J-beta primer mix characterized a second PCR of about 7 to 12 cycles. CDR3-containing paired-end reads numbered at least 3 million in each sample. One entry per CDR3 protein, called by TCRdb with MiXCR from the 5' RACE reads. Counted here are 2 million or so distinct CDR3 sequences, about 50% occurring once; the ten biggest clones make up over 2%. Germline CDR1 is DFQATT and CDR2 is SNEGSKA (reference sequence). Trimming stripped 4 bases from V and 0 bases from J, with 15 bases between. There are 15 residues in the CDR3. Every sample had a minimum of 7 million PBMCs isolated.

This TCR was sampled from a woman between 40 and 55 years old in good health. The chain joins TRBV20-1 to TRBJ1-1; D remains unclear. Sequenced input: blood. The CDR3 DNA reads TGCAGTGCTATGGTTGTTGGCAGCATGAACACTGAAGCTTTCTTT. As protein: CSAMVVGSMNTEAFF.